The 11 T cell receptor beta chains reported below all come from one sample, sequenced in a study of response to subunit inactivated influenza vaccine. In TCRdb, the RT-PCR reads were re-called with MiXCR into one record per CDR3 protein. The sample shows 400,000 to 650,000 distinct CDR3 sequences, more than 7% of them seen only once. The sample in question was PBMCs from blood, obtained 23 to 25 months after vaccination. These receptors all come from a man between 50 and 70 years old who received an inactivated influenza vaccine.

This clonotype was found a few times. This chain connects TRBV5-6 to TRBJ2-1; D is perhaps TRBD1 (5 bases). This CDR3 is 11 amino acids long. CDR1 and CDR2 from the germline V gene are SGHDT and YYEEEE. V shed 4 bases and J shed 10 bases, with 9 bases lying between them. This CDR3 is CASSVNREQFF. In DNA, the CDR3 is TGTGCCAGCAGCGTAAACAGGGAGCAGTTCTTC.

This clonotype was found many times. V and J are TRBV20-1 and TRBJ2-1, with 9 bases identical to TRBD2. Germline CDR1 DFQATT, CDR2 SNEGSKA (reference sequence). The CDR3 is 14 amino acids. The ends lost 5 bases at V and 1 base at J; junction bases unmatched: 3. DNA for the CDR3: TGCAGTGCTCTAGCGGGGCCTTCCTACAATGAGCAGTTCTTC. It is translated as CSALAGPSYNEQFF.

This clonotype was counted many times. This chain links TRBV4-3 with TRBJ1-5, with D possibly being TRBD1 (5 bases). Germline loops: CDR1 LGHNA, CDR2 YSLEER. V dropped 0 bases and J dropped 9 bases, with 12 bases sitting between them. The CDR3 is 14 amino acids. The CDR3 reads CASSQESGGMPQHF. CDR3 sequence (DNA): TGCGCCAGCAGCCAAGAGTCGGGGGGGATGCCCCAGCATTTT.

The chain links TRBV12-3 or TRBV12-4 to TRBJ1-3, with 8 bases fitting TRBD1. Trimming took 5 bases from V and 0 from J; bases not matched to a gene: 9. This CDR3 comprises 17 residues. CDR3 in DNA: TGTGCCAGCAGTCCTCGCCGGACAGGGTTCTCTGGAAACACCATATATTTT. Translation: CASSPRRTGFSGNTIYF.

This chain joins TRBV7-6 and TRBJ2-6; D gene unclear. The CDR3 runs 14 residues. V was shortened by 6 bases and J by 4 bases, with 10 bases between the two germline ends. Germline V lookup: CDR1 SGHVS, CDR2 FNYEAQ. DNA of the CDR3: TGTGCCAGCAGTCCAACCGTGGGGGCCAACGTCCTGACTTTC. Translating it yields CASSPTVGANVLTF.

This chain links TRBV20-1 with TRBJ1-2, with 7 bases fitting TRBD1. V was clipped by 2 bases and J by 5 bases; unmatched bases: 5. CDR3 size: 13 residues. Germline CDR1 and CDR2: DFQATT and SNEGSKA (reference sequence). The CDR3 sequence is CSARNDRDYGYTF. Here the CDR3 DNA reads TGCAGTGCTAGAAACGACAGGGATTATGGCTACACCTTC.

The rearrangement uses TRBV27 and TRBJ2-1, with a possible D match to TRBD2 (5 bases). Trimming removed 4 bases at V and 7 bases at J, with 17 bases between. The CDR3 is 15 amino acids. Per the germline V gene, CDR1 is MNHEY and CDR2 is SMNVEV (reference sequence). The CDR3 reads CASSSSSGAWNEQFF. CDR3 sequence (DNA): TGTGCCAGCAGTTCATCAAGCGGAGCCTGGAATGAGCAGTTCTTC.

This clonotype was found a few times. J is TRBJ1-6 and V is TRBV27; TRBD1 is a possible D gene (5 bases). CDR1 is MNHEY, CDR2 SMNVEV, per germline (reference sequence). Trimming removed 7 bases from V and 6 bases from J, with 10 bases in between. The CDR3 contains 13 residues. CDR3 sequence reads: CASTGILNSPLHF. DNA for the CDR3: TGTGCCAGCACAGGGATTCTTAATTCACCCCTCCACTTT.

The chain is built from TRBV5-1 and TRBJ2-3; D is unclear. With 2 bases removed from V and 6 bases from J, the gap between germline ends came to 16 bases. CDR3 length equals 15 residues. CDR1 and CDR2 (germline): SGHRS, YFSETQ. The CDR3 DNA reads TGCGCCAGCAGCTTTGAAGCGTCGGTGGGGGATACGCAGTATTTT. It yields the protein CASSFEASVGDTQYF.

This clonotype was counted between two and nine times. V gene TRBV10-3 combines with J gene TRBJ1-6; D is perhaps TRBD1 (6 bases). The CDR3 totals 13 residues. The ends were cut back, 10 bases at V and 8 bases at J, with 15 bases in the middle. Germline V lookup: CDR1 ENHRY, CDR2 SYGVKD. The CDR3 bases are TGTGCCACCGACAATAACAGGGATTCACCCCTCCACTTT. It specifies CATDNNRDSPLHF.

The chain joins TRBV19 to TRBJ1-5; the D gene is possibly TRBD1 (6 bases). Trimming shortened V by 4 bases and J by 4 bases, and 17 bases separated the two germline ends. The CDR3 length is 16 residues. In germline, CDR1 is LNHDA, CDR2 SQIVND (reference sequence). The CDR3, as DNA: TGTGCCAGTAGTAGACAGGCCCAGAGAATTAATCAGCCCCAGCATTTT. Translating it yields CASSRQAQRINQPQHF.